Shown below are 29 T cell receptor beta chains from a single sample sequenced in a study of CD8 T cells in ankylosing spondylitis. One entry per CDR3 protein, called by TCRdb with MiXCR from the 5' RACE reads. The sample records 290,000 or so distinct CDR3 sequences, roughly 20% being singletons. Material: blood, either unsorted or a sorted T cell fraction (not recorded which). The source of these receptors is a female donor with ankylosing spondylitis or in good health (not recorded which).

This clonotype was found many times. V gene TRBV20-1 combines with J gene TRBJ2-7, with TRBD1 as a possible D gene (6 bases). V was clipped by 3 bases and J by 3 bases, with 9 bases between them. The germline V gene has CDR1 DFQATT and CDR2 SNEGSKA (reference sequence). CDR3 length: 12 residues. CDR3 protein: CSARGAGYEQYF. CDR3 coding DNA: TGCAGTGCTAGGGGGGCGGGCTACGAGCAGTACTTC.

This clonotype was observed many times. The DNA of the CDR3 is TGTGCCAGCAGTTTATGGGGATCGGGCTCCTACGAGCAGTACTTC. Translation gives CASSLWGSGSYEQYF. The chain is built from TRBV12-3 or TRBV12-4 and TRBJ2-7; D is unclear. Trimming removed 2 bases from V and 0 bases from J, with 11 bases in between. This CDR3 comprises 15 residues.

This chain links TRBV4-3 with TRBJ2-1, with TRBD1 matching over 7 bases. Germline values: CDR1 LGHNA, CDR2 YSLEER. With 0 bases clipped from V and 4 bases from J, the junction kept 6 bases outside the gene matches. CDR3 length: 16 residues. Here the CDR3 DNA reads TGCGCCAGCAGCCAAGATCAGGGGGTGGAGTACAATGAGCAGTTCTTC. It is translated as CASSQDQGVEYNEQFF.

This clonotype was counted between two and nine times. V gene TRBV3-1 combines with J gene TRBJ2-5, with TRBD2 matching over 13 bases. This CDR3 region has 16 residues. With V trimmed by 0 bases and J by 6 bases, 4 bases remained unmatched. CDR1 LGHDT and CDR2 YNNKEL come from the germline V gene (reference sequence). This CDR3 reads CASSQDGGLAGQTQYF. CDR3 coding DNA: TGTGCCAGCAGCCAAGATGGGGGACTAGCGGGACAGACCCAGTACTTC.

This chain uses TRBV12-3 or TRBV12-4 with TRBJ2-7, with a possible D match to TRBD2 (5 bases). V was cut by 4 bases and J by 2 bases, with 18 bases left in between. CDR3 length: 16 residues. Here the CDR3 DNA reads TGTGCCAGCAGTTCGTCTAAAACTAGAGTCGCCTACGAGCAGTACTTC. Translating gives CASSSSKTRVAYEQYF.

This clonotype turned up a few times. The gene calls are TRBV10-2 and TRBJ2-5; 7 bases are a match to TRBD2. Germline CDR1 and CDR2: WSHSY and SAAADI. The CDR3 spans 12 residues. V was pared by 6 bases and J by 10 bases, with 8 bases of the junction left unmatched. DNA of the CDR3: TGCGCCAGCAGGGATGCGGGAGTGGACCAGTACTTC. Its protein product is CASRDAGVDQYF.

This chain joins TRBV15 and TRBJ2-7; 9 bases fit TRBD2. V was clipped by 2 bases and J by 3 bases; unmatched bases: 5. The CDR3 sequence is 15 residues long. Germline V gene sequence: CDR1 LNHNV, CDR2 YYDKDF (reference sequence). The CDR3 region has the DNA TGTGCCACCAGCAGATCCATAGCGGGAGTCTACGAGCAGTACTTC. This translates into CATSRSIAGVYEQYF.

This clonotype was observed at least ten times. V gene TRBV20-1 combines with J gene TRBJ2-1; a weak D match, TRBD2 (5 bases). Germline V gene data show CDR1 as DFQATT and CDR2 as SNEGSKA (reference sequence). Trimming removed 6 bases at V and 7 bases at J, with 19 bases between. The CDR3 runs to 14 residues. CDR3 sequence (DNA): TGCAGTGCGATGGATGGACTCCGCCGGAATGAGCAGTTCTTC. This gives the protein CSAMDGLRRNEQFF.

V and J are TRBV30 and TRBJ2-7; D not resolved. Deletions cut 0 bases from V and 0 bases from J, with 15 bases between. Germline V gene data show CDR1 as GTSNPN and CDR2 as SVGIG (reference sequence). This CDR3 has 16 amino acids. CDR3: CAWSVTGPPSSYEQYF. CDR3 in DNA: TGTGCCTGGAGTGTAACCGGGCCACCGAGCTCCTACGAGCAGTACTTC.

The gene calls are TRBV15 and TRBJ1-1; 8 nucleotides agree with TRBD1. Germline values: CDR1 LNHNV, CDR2 YYDKDF (reference sequence). J lost 7 bases, V lost 3 bases, and 19 bases had no gene match. This CDR3 has 18 amino acids. The CDR3 protein is CATSSEDRSPLTGGEAFF. In DNA, the CDR3 is TGTGCCACCAGCAGCGAGGACAGATCTCCATTAACAGGGGGTGAAGCTTTCTTT.

This clonotype was seen more than once but under ten times. The V and J genes are TRBV7-9 and TRBJ2-7; maybe TRBD2 (5 bases). Germline assignment: CDR1 SEHNR and CDR2 FQNEAQ (reference sequence). The CDR3 loop spans 14 amino acids. Trimming removed 6 bases from V and 3 bases from J, with 15 bases in between. In DNA form, the CDR3 reads TGTGCCAGCAGTACCACGAGAGGGATCTACGAGCAGTACTTC. It yields the protein CASSTTRGIYEQYF.

The sample holds many counts of this clonotype. This chain links TRBV3-1 with TRBJ1-1, with 8 positions matching TRBD1. The CDR3 covers 11 residues. Losses at the gene ends were 4 bases for V and 8 bases for J; bases not matched to a gene: 0. Germline values: CDR1 LGHDT, CDR2 YNNKEL (reference sequence). For the CDR3, the DNA is TGTGCCAGCAGCCGGACAGGGGAAGCTTTCTTT. As protein: CASSRTGEAFF.

This clonotype showed up just a few times. The rearrangement links TRBV10-3 to TRBJ2-3; 7 bases agree with TRBD2. The CDR3 spans 14 residues. Germline lookup yields CDR1 ENHRY and CDR2 SYGVKD. V was pared by 6 bases and J by 3 bases, with 6 bases of the junction left unmatched. CDR3 loop: CAIRSSGPTDTQYF. CDR3 nucleotide sequence: TGTGCCATCAGGTCTAGCGGACCTACAGATACGCAGTATTTT.

The CDR3 loop is CASSLGQREKAEQYF. CDR3 in DNA: TGTGCCAGCAGCTTAGGACAGCGGGAGAAGGCCGAGCAGTACTTC. This chain links TRBV7-9 with TRBJ2-7, with TRBD2 identical over 8 bases. The germline CDR1 and CDR2 sequences are SEHNR and FQNEAQ (reference sequence). CDR3 length equals 15 residues. Unmatched junction bases numbered 8, after V lost 1 base and J lost 6 bases. Looking up the rest from reference TRBV7-9 and TRBJ2-7 gives the full variable domain: DTGVSQNPRHKITKRGQNVTFRCDPISEHNRLYWYRQTLGQGPEFLTYFQNEAQLEKSRLLSDRFSAERPKGSFSTLEIQRTEQGDSAMYLCASSLGQREKAEQYFGPGTRLTVT.

Note on this clonotype: This could be a read error, since a much larger clone is one nucleotide away. The V call is TRBV20-1, the J call TRBJ2-3, with 9 bases fitting TRBD2. Looked up from germline, CDR1 is DFQATT and CDR2 is SNEGSKA (reference sequence). The CDR3 loop spans 15 amino acids. Written as DNA, the CDR3 is TGCAATGCTAGAGATTCGCGGGAGGGCTCAGATACGCAGTATTTT. Translated: CNARDSREGSDTQYF.

In its sample, this clonotype was seen a few times. CDR3 coding DNA: TGTGCCAGCAGCCCCATCGGAACGACAGCAAGCACAGATACGCAGTATTTT. Amino acids: CASSPIGTTASTDTQYF. The chain carries TRBV5-6 and TRBJ2-3; perhaps TRBD1 as D (5 bases). Germline V gene lookup returns CDR1 SGHDT and CDR2 YYEEEE. There are 17 residues in the CDR3. The ends were cut back, 4 bases at V and 0 bases at J, with 18 bases in the middle.

This clonotype was observed at least ten times. This rearrangement joins TRBV7-9 to TRBJ2-5, with 8 bases fitting TRBD2. The CDR3 spans 16 residues. The germline V gene has CDR1 SEHNR and CDR2 FQNEAQ (reference sequence). Unmatched junction bases numbered 8, after V lost 5 bases and J lost 0 bases. The CDR3 protein is CASSAGGAPYQETQYF. For the CDR3, the DNA is TGTGCCAGCAGCGCCGGGGGGGCGCCCTACCAAGAGACCCAGTACTTC. Combining the CDR3 with reference TRBV7-9 and TRBJ2-5 gives the whole variable domain DTGVSQNPRHKITKRGQNVTFRCDPISEHNRLYWYRQTLGQGPEFLTYFQNEAQLEKSRLLSDRFSAERPKGSFSTLEIQRTEQGDSAMYLCASSAGGAPYQETQYFGPGTRLLVL.

This clonotype showed up just a few times. The chain joins TRBV5-6 to TRBJ2-1, with TRBD2 matching over 13 bases. From germline, CDR1 is SGHDT and CDR2 YYEEEE. The J segment lost 4 bases and the V segment lost 3 bases, leaving 4 bases of the junction unmatched. The CDR3 has 16 residues. Here the CDR3 DNA reads TGTGCCAGCAGCTCGGGACTAGCGGGACGGTACAATGAGCAGTTCTTC. Protein: CASSSGLAGRYNEQFF. The whole variable domain, filled in from reference TRBV5-6 and TRBJ2-1, reads DAGVTQSPTHLIKTRGQQVTLRCSPKSGHDTVSWYQQALGQGPQFIFQYYEEEERQRGNFPDRFSGHQFPNYSSELNVNALLLGDSALYLCASSSGLAGRYNEQFFGPGTRLTVL.

This clonotype was observed many times. It may be a read error: a sequence one base away is much more abundant. The chain recombines TRBV11-1 with TRBJ2-1; D not resolved. CDR1 SGHAT and CDR2 FQDESV come from the germline V gene (reference sequence). V was clipped by 5 bases and J by 0 bases, with 5 bases between them. This CDR3 region has 13 residues. The CDR3 region is CASSRSSYNEQFF. The CDR3 DNA reads TGTGCCAGCAGCCGGAGCTCCTACAATGAGCAGTTCTTC.

V and J are TRBV7-2 and TRBJ1-2, with unresolved D. The ends were cut back, 1 base at V and 6 bases at J, with 9 bases in the middle. CDR1 is SGHTA, CDR2 FQGNSA, per germline. The CDR3 length is 13 residues. DNA for the CDR3: TGTGCCAGCAGCTTAGACAGACCCAATGGCTACACCTTC. This encodes CASSLDRPNGYTF. Together with reference TRBV7-2 and TRBJ1-2, the CDR3 gives the full variable domain: GAGVSQSPSNKVTEKGKDVELRCDPISGHTALYWYRQSLGQGLEFLIYFQGNSAPDKSGLPSDRFSAERTGGSVSTLTIQRTQQEDSAVYLCASSLDRPNGYTFGSGTRLTVV.

The CDR3 DNA sequence: TGCAGTGCGCCATGGGCTAGCGGGATGGGCCACGACGAGCAGTACTTC. The encoded protein is CSAPWASGMGHDEQYF. The chain uses TRBV20-1 and TRBJ2-7, with TRBD2 identical over 9 bases. In germline, CDR1 is DFQATT, CDR2 SNEGSKA (reference sequence). This CDR3 comprises 16 residues. Trimming cost V 6 bases and J 5 bases; bases outside gene matches: 17.

This clonotype was seen only a few times. The chain employs TRBV2 and TRBJ2-1; weak D call: TRBD1 (7 bases). V shed 4 bases and J shed 6 bases, with 16 bases lying between them. The CDR3 loop spans 15 amino acids. Germline CDR1 is SNHLY and CDR2 is FYNNEI. Here the CDR3 reads CASSVLRGRGNEQFF. CDR3 DNA sequence: TGTGCCAGCAGTGTTTTGAGGGGGCGGGGCAATGAGCAGTTCTTC.

This clonotype is a singleton in its sample. The CDR3 bases are TGTGCCAGCAGCCCAGCGGGAGGGTCAAGGGAGACCCAGTACTTC. Encoded protein: CASSPAGGSRETQYF. This chain joins TRBV7-2 and TRBJ2-5, with TRBD2 matching 10 bases. Unmatched junction bases numbered 8, after V lost 5 bases and J lost 5 bases. This CDR3 is 15 amino acids long. The V gene's germline CDR1 is SGHTA and CDR2 FQGNSA.

This clonotype was counted many times. This chain links TRBV12-3 or TRBV12-4 with TRBJ2-5; TRBD1 is a possible D gene (5 bases). Trimming took 3 bases from V and 3 from J, leaving 5 bases between them. The CDR3 sequence is 12 residues long. The CDR3 DNA reads TGTGCCAGCAGTTTCAGGGAAGAGACCCAGTACTTC. Encoded protein: CASSFREETQYF.

V and J are TRBV7-2 and TRBJ2-6, with D uncertain. The CDR3 consists of 15 residues. Looked up from germline, CDR1 is SGHTA and CDR2 is FQGNSA. V was pared by 5 bases and J by 0 bases, with 8 bases between. The CDR3 loop is CASSPTVSGANVLTF. In DNA, the CDR3 is TGTGCCAGCAGCCCGACGGTCTCTGGGGCCAACGTCCTGACTTTC.

This clonotype has a handful of counts. The genes are TRBV20-1 and TRBJ1-4, with a possible D match to TRBD1 (5 bases). CDR3 size: 16 residues. Germline V gene lookup returns CDR1 DFQATT and CDR2 SNEGSKA (reference sequence). V dropped 6 bases and J dropped 2 bases, with 19 bases sitting between them. Here the CDR3 DNA reads TGCAGTGCCCCGGGACCGAGCATGACGACTAATGAAAAACTGTTTTTT. Its protein product is CSAPGPSMTTNEKLFF.

The rearrangement joins TRBV5-1 to TRBJ2-1; 7 nucleotides match TRBD1. V shed 0 bases, J shed 9 bases, and the junction held 12 bases outside the gene matches. Per germline, CDR1 SGHRS and CDR2 YFSETQ. The CDR3 runs 16 residues. CDR3 protein: CASSLDTGALRGEQFF. CDR3 sequence (DNA): TGCGCCAGCAGCTTGGATACAGGGGCCTTAAGGGGTGAGCAGTTCTTC.

The sample holds many counts of this clonotype. The chain joins TRBV29-1 to TRBJ2-5; D may be TRBD1 or TRBD2 (6 bases each). Germline CDR1 reads SQVTM; CDR2 reads ANQGSEA. The CDR3 runs to 12 residues. V lost 3 bases and J lost 5, with 10 bases in between. The CDR3 loop reads CSVDRGPETQYF. CDR3 nucleotides: TGCAGCGTTGACCGGGGGCCTGAGACCCAGTACTTC.

The rearrangement joins TRBV6-1 to TRBJ1-1; D gene unclear. The CDR3 is made up of 15 amino acids. V shed 2 bases and J shed 0 bases, with 10 bases lying between them. CDR1 and CDR2 from the germline V gene are MNHNS and SASEGT. CDR3 sequence: CASSELAAMNTEAFF. CDR3 in DNA: TGTGCCAGCAGTGAATTGGCCGCAATGAACACTGAAGCTTTCTTT.